This is a list of T cell receptor beta chains from one sample in a study of blood T cell dynamics during melanoma immunotherapy. Produced via immunoSEQ multiplex PCR; TCRdb's table is partial and in-frame only. Altogether approximately 15,000 clones are present, approximately 83% being singletons, with the ten largest covering around 8%. The sample here was blood, taken from a patient treated with checkpoint blockade. The source of these receptors is a human donor with melanoma. Both conserved end residues are part of each CDR3. The D gene is left open where the match is weak. Size values are once, few and many counts, or a class for expanded clones, and some rows have none.

-	-	TRBV9	TRBJ2-2	TGTGCCAGCAGCGCCTCGACAGATACGAACACCGGGGAGCTGTTTTTT	CASSASTDTNTGELFF
TRBD2	-	TRBV7-2	TRBJ2-3	TGTGCCAGCAGTTCCGGGACTAGCGGGGCAAATACGCAGTATTTT	CASSSGTSGANTQYF
-	-	TRBV14	TRBJ2-1	TGTGCCAGCAGCCAAGCCCCGCAGCGCCCCAAGGATAGTGTCTTC	CASSQAPQRPKDSVF
-	-	TRBV28	TRBJ2-3	TGTGCCATCACTTCCGCGGGAGATACGCAGTATTTT	CAITSAGDTQYF
TRBD2	-	TRBV5-8	TRBJ2-2	TGTGCCAGCAGCTTAAAGACTAGCGGGATGGCCGGGGAGCTGTTTTTT	CASSLKTSGMAGELFF
-	-	TRBV7-9	TRBJ1-1	TGTGCCAGCAGCTTAGGTCCACAAAACACTGAAGCTTTCTTT	CASSLGPQNTEAFF
-	-	TRBV21-1	TRBJ2-3	TGTGCCAGCAGCTTTCGTTCGCGGGATGGAGATACGCAGTATTTT	CASSFRSRDGDTQYF
TRBD1	-	TRBV28	TRBJ1-5	TGTGCCAGCAGTTTTCAGGGCAGGGGGCATAGCAATCAGCCCCAGCATTTT	CASSFQGRGHSNQPQHF
-	-	TRBV5-6	TRBJ2-3	TGTGCCAGCAGCTCGGTTAGAGATACGCAGTATTTT	CASSSVRDTQYF
TRBD2	-	TRBV19	TRBJ2-2	TGTGCCAGTAGTCCGGGAGGAGGCGGGAGGTACACCGGGGAGCTGTTTTTT	CASSPGGGGRYTGELFF
-	-	TRBV7-9	TRBJ1-3	TGTGCCAGCAGGTTGGCAGGGGTTCAATACGACACCATATATTTT	CASRLAGVQYDTIYF
-	few	TRBV2	TRBJ2-4	TGTGCCAGCAGGGGAGGTAGGGCCAAAAACATTCAGTACTTC	CASRGGRAKNIQYF
-	-	TRBV18	TRBJ1-1	TGTGCCAGCTCACTAAATCCCGACGTTGAAGCTTTCTTT	CASSLNPDVEAFF
-	-	TRBV19	TRBJ2-7	TGTGCCAGTACGCACAGGCCGCCGGGGGAGCAGTACTTC	CASTHRPPGEQYF
-	-	TRBV19	TRBJ1-6	TGTGCCAGTAGTATAAAGGTACCCAGGTCACCCCTCCACTTT	CASSIKVPRSPLHF
TRBD1	-	TRBV25-1	TRBJ2-7	TGTGCCAGCAGTGGAACAGGGGGTAATTCCTACGAGCAGTACTTC	CASSGTGGNSYEQYF
-	few	TRBV7-9	TRBJ2-5	TGTGCCAGCAGCCCGACACCCCCGCGGGAGACCCAGTACTTC	CASSPTPPRETQYF
-	-	TRBV19	TRBJ2-6	TGTGCCAATGGGTCGGTTGAGGTTGGGGCCAACGTCCTGACTTTC	CANGSVEVGANVLTF
-	-	TRBV7-2	TRBJ2-6	TGTGCCAGCAGCTTAGCCAGCTCTGGGGCCAACGTCCTGACTTTC	CASSLASSGANVLTF
TRBD1	-	TRBV7-8	TRBJ1-2	TGTGCCAGCACAGAGACAGGGAGGGACTATGGCTACACCTTC	CASTETGRDYGYTF
TRBD2	-	TRBV7-2	TRBJ2-7	TGTGCCAGCAGTTCGTCCGGGACTAGCCGCTCCTACGAGCAGTACTTC	CASSSSGTSRSYEQYF
-	once	TRBV2	TRBJ2-3	TGTGCCAGCAGCCTCCGGGGGCCCACAGATACGCAGTATTTT	CASSLRGPTDTQYF
TRBD1	-	TRBV25-1	TRBJ1-2	TGTGCCAGCAGTGGACGAGGACAGGGCCGGGGCTACACCTTC	CASSGRGQGRGYTF
TRBD1	-	TRBV5-5	TRBJ1-2	TGTGCCAGCAGCTTCCCACCGGACAGGAGTATAACCACTAACTATGGCTACACCTTC	CASSFPPDRSITTNYGYTF
TRBD2	-	TRBV19	TRBJ2-5	TGTGCCAGTAGTATTAACGGGAGGGCCCAAGAGACCCAGTACTTC	CASSINGRAQETQYF